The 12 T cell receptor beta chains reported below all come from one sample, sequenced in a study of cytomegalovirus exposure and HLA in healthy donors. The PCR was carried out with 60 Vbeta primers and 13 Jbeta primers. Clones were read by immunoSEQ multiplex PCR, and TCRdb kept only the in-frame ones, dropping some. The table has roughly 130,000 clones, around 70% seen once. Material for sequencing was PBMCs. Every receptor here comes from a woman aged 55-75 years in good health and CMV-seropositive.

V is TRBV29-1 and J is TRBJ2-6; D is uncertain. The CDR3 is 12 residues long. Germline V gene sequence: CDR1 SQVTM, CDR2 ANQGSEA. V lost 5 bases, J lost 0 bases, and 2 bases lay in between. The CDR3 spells CSVLSGANVLTF. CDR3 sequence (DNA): TGCAGCGTTCTCTCTGGGGCCAACGTCCTGACTTTC.

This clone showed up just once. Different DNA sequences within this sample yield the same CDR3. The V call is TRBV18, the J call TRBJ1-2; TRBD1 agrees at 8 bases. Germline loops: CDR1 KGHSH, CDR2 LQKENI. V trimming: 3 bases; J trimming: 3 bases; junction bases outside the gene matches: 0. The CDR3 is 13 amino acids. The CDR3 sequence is CASSPGQDYGYTF. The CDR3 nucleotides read TGTGCCAGCTCACCGGGACAGGACTATGGCTACACCTTC.

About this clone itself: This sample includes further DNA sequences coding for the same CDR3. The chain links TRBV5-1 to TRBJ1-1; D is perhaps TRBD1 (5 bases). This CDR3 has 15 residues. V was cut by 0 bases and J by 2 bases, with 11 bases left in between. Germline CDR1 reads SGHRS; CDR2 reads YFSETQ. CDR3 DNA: TGCGCCAGCAGCTTGGTCGGGGGAGGAAACACTGAAGCTTTCTTT. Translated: CASSLVGGGNTEAFF.

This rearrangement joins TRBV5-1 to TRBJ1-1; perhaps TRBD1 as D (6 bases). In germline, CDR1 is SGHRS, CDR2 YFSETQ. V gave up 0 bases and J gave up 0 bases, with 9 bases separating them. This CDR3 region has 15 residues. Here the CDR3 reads CASSLVRGLNTEAFF. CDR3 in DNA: TGCGCCAGCAGCTTGGTAAGGGGGTTGAACACTGAAGCTTTCTTT.

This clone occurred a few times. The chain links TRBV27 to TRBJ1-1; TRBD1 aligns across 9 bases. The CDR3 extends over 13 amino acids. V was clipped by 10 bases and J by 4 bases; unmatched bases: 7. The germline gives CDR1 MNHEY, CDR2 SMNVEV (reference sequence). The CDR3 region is CATRGQGITEAFF. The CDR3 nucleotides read TGTGCCACGCGGGGACAGGGAATCACTGAAGCTTTCTTT.

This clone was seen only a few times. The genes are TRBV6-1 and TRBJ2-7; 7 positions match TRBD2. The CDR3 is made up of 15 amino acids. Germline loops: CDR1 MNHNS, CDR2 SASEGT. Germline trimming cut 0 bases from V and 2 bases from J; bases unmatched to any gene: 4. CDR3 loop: CASSEAAGVTYEQYF. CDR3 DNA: TGTGCCAGCAGTGAAGCGGCGGGGGTGACCTACGAGCAGTACTTC.

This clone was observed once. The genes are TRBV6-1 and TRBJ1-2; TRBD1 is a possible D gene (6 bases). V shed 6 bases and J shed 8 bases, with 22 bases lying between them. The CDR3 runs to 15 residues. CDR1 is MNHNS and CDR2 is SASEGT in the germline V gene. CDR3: CASSRPGQIWGGYTF. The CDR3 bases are TGTGCCAGCAGCAGACCGGGACAAATATGGGGAGGCTACACCTTC.

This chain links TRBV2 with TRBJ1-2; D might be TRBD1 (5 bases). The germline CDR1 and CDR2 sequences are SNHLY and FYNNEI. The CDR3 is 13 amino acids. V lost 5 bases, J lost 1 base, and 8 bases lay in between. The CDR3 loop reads CASSYDSNYGYTF. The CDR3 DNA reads TGTGCCAGCAGTTATGACAGTAACTATGGCTACACCTTC.

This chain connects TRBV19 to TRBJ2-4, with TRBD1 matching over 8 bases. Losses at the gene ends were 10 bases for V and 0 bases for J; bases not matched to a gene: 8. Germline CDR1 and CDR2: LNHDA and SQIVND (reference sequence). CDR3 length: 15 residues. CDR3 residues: CATKDRVVAKNIQYF. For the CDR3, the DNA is TGTGCCACCAAGGACAGGGTGGTAGCCAAAAACATTCAGTACTTC.

As DNA, the CDR3 is TGTGCCAGTAGTCCCCGGACAGGGGTCCGGCGGAGTGAGCAGTACTTC. Translation gives CASSPRTGVRRSEQYF. The genes are TRBV19 and TRBJ2-7; 9 bases line up with TRBD1. J was trimmed by 7 bases and V by 5 bases; bases with no gene match: 15. The germline V gene encodes CDR1 LNHDA and CDR2 SQIVND (reference sequence). This CDR3 is 16 amino acids long.

This CDR3 is CASSQDSPSGAADTQYF. For the CDR3, the DNA is TGTGCCAGCAGCCAAGATTCCCCCTCGGGAGCAGCAGATACGCAGTATTTT. The rearrangement links TRBV4-2 to TRBJ2-3; weak D call: TRBD2 (6 bases). Germline assignment: CDR1 LGHNA and CDR2 YNFKEQ. CDR3 length equals 17 residues. V gave up 0 bases and J gave up 4 bases, with 17 bases separating them.

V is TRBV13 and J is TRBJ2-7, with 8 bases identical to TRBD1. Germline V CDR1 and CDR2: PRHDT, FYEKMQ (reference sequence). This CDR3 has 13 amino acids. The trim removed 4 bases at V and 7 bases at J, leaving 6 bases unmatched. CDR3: CASSSGGAQEQYF. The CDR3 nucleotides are TGTGCCAGCAGCTCAGGGGGCGCACAGGAGCAGTACTTC.